The 10 T cell receptor beta chains below all came from one sample that was sequenced in a study of T-cell reconstitution after alpha-beta-depleted transplantation in children. Unique molecular identifiers were built into the TCRbeta library. Using its own MiXCR run on the PCR reads, TCRdb lists one record per CDR3 protein. The sample includes approximately 640,000 distinct CDR3 sequences, roughly 15% of them seen just once. The starting material was PBMCs from the stem cell graft donor, obtained from the stem cell graft. These receptors all stem from a human donor who donated a stem cell graft to a child with acute myeloid leukemia.

Details on this clonotype: A junction boundary mismatches the germline segment, possibly from a read error. The gene calls are TRBV15 and TRBJ2-4, with D perhaps assigned TRBD1 or TRBD2 (5 bases each). This CDR3 has 14 amino acids. The germline V gene encodes CDR1 LNHNV and CDR2 YYDKDF (reference sequence). The CDR3 loop reads CATSRGDRQNIQHF. The CDR3 coding sequence is TGTGCCACCAGCAGAGGGGACCGACAAAACATTCAGCACTTC. Using reference TRBV15 and TRBJ2-4 for the parts outside the CDR3, the full variable domain is DAMVIQNPRYQVTQFGKPVTLSCSQTLNHNVMYWYQQKSSQAPKLLFHYYDKDFNNEADTPDNFQSRRPNTSFCFLDIRSPGLGDTAMYLCATSRGDRQNIQHFGAGTRLSVL.

This clonotype has more than one count but fewer than ten. The chain is built from TRBV5-1 and TRBJ2-2, with D hard to call. The V end was cut by 4 bases, the J end by 7 bases, with 14 bases between. CDR1 is SGHRS, CDR2 YFSETQ, per germline. This CDR3 is built from 14 residues. The CDR3 DNA is TGCGCCAGCAGCCCCGTTCGACTGGACGGGGAGCTGTTTTTT. Encoded protein: CASSPVRLDGELFF.

This clonotype has ten or more counts. The chain employs TRBV6-5 and TRBJ2-2, with TRBD1 identical over 9 bases. V shed 2 bases, J shed 5 bases, and the junction held 0 bases outside the gene matches. The CDR3 has 14 residues. Germline V lookup: CDR1 MNHEY, CDR2 SVGAGI. CDR3 region: CASSYGTGTGELFF. The CDR3, as DNA: TGTGCCAGCAGTTACGGGACAGGGACCGGGGAGCTGTTTTTT.

This clonotype appeared many times. The chain joins TRBV9 to TRBJ1-1; D unclear. Looked up from germline, CDR1 is SGDLS and CDR2 is YYNGEE. This CDR3 contains 13 residues. V was shortened by 4 bases and J by 3 bases, with 10 bases between the two germline ends. Here the CDR3 DNA reads TGTGCCAGCAGCCGAGAGGGAGACACTGAAGCTTTCTTT. It translates to CASSREGDTEAFF. The entire variable domain, with the rest obtained from reference TRBV9 and TRBJ1-1, is as follows: DSGVTQTPKHLITATGQRVTLRCSPRSGDLSVYWYQQSLDQGLQFLIQYYNGEERAKGNILERFSAQQFPDLHSELNLSSLELGDSALYFCASSREGDTEAFFGQGTRLTVV.

This clonotype was seen ten or more times. This chain links TRBV7-2 with TRBJ2-1; D unclear. CDR1 is SGHTA, CDR2 FQGNSA, per germline. CDR3 length equals 16 residues. Trimming took off 1 base at V and 0 bases at J, with 10 bases between the two ends. The CDR3: CASSLDPWSSYNEQFF. The DNA of the CDR3 is TGTGCCAGCAGCTTAGACCCTTGGAGCTCCTACAATGAGCAGTTCTTC.

Only a few counts were recorded for this clonotype. V and J are TRBV7-9 and TRBJ2-3; 8 nucleotides agree with TRBD2. The CDR3 runs 16 residues. Trimming at V came to 4 bases and at J to 5 bases, leaving 11 bases not matched to a gene. Looked up from germline, CDR1 is SEHNR and CDR2 is FQNEAQ (reference sequence). CDR3 coding DNA: TGTGCCAGCAGCTCTTTTGCGGGGGGACGAAGAGATACGCAGTATTTT. Residues: CASSSFAGGRRDTQYF.

This clonotype was seen ten or more times. The junction departs from germline at one end; a sequencing error may be responsible. V and J are TRBV5-1 and TRBJ2-2, with D hard to call. There are 12 residues in the CDR3. The V gene's germline CDR1 is SGHRS and CDR2 YFSETQ. CDR3 sequence: CASSLNTGELFF. DNA of the CDR3: TGTGCCAGCAGCTTGAACACCGGGGAGCTGTTTTTT.

This clonotype was detected many times. V usage is TRBV24-1 and J usage is TRBJ2-7; D uncertain. V dropped 0 bases and J dropped 1 base, with 6 bases sitting between them. The CDR3 extends over 14 amino acids. From germline, CDR1 is KGHDR and CDR2 SFDVKD. The CDR3 DNA is TGTGCCACCAGTGATTTGGACCTTTCCTACGAGCAGTACGTC. As protein: CATSDLDLSYEQYV.

The chain carries TRBV5-1 and TRBJ1-4, with 8 bases aligning to TRBD1. The V gene end was trimmed by 4 bases and the J gene end by 8 bases; junction bases not matched to a gene: 10. The CDR3 sequence is 15 residues long. Germline assignment: CDR1 SGHRS and CDR2 YFSETQ. CDR3: CASSRNPDRVEKLFF. The CDR3 nucleotides are TGCGCCAGCAGCCGGAATCCGGACAGGGTGGAAAAACTGTTTTTT.

The V call is TRBV30, the J call TRBJ1-1; no clear D. This CDR3 has 12 residues. The ends were cut back, 2 bases at V and 0 bases at J, with 4 bases in the middle. Germline V lookup: CDR1 GTSNPN, CDR2 SVGIG (reference sequence). In DNA, the CDR3 is TGTGCCTGGAGTCCCATGAACACTGAAGCTTTCTTT. It yields the protein CAWSPMNTEAFF.